The following is a T cell receptor (beta chain) sequence with its context. This sample is part of a study of blood T cell repertoires in COVID-19. Looking at the study overall: T cells, B-cell-depleted T cells, or PBMCs supplied cDNA or gDNA.

This CDR3 comprises 12 residues. CDR1 is MDHEN, CDR2 SYDVKM, per germline. The germline V and J ends were trimmed by 5 bases and 11 bases, with 10 bases remaining between them. Only in-frame clones appear in the TCRdb table, and some are missing; sequencing was by immunoSEQ multiplex PCR. The table includes about 60,000 clones, about 91% detected once. This chain joins TRBV28 and TRBJ1-6; D uncertain. Input material: peripheral blood. This TCR was recovered from a man aged 60-69 years with acute or convalescent COVID-19. The CDR3 DNA is TGTGCCAGCAGTCCCCTCAGAACACCCCTCCACTTT. As protein: CASSPLRTPLHF.